The 16 T cell receptor beta chains listed next were all sequenced from one sample in a study of molecular identifiers for immune sequencing clone quantification. TCRdb independently ran MiXCR on the PCR reads; one entry per CDR3 protein. The sample lists over 90,000 distinct CDR3 sequences, 30% to 45% seen once, with 9.7% in the top ten. Sequenced input: naive CD8+ T cells from blood, with Jurkat cell RNA spiked in. The subset here: FACS-sorted CD8+CD4-CCR7+CD45RA+ naive T cells. The receptors derive from a human donor in good health. Some libraries in this study had Jurkat cell RNA spiked in.

The J gene is TRBJ2-1, the V gene TRBV12-3 or TRBV12-4, with unresolved D. The CDR3 extends over 13 amino acids. V dropped 1 base and J dropped 7 bases, with 8 bases sitting between them. CDR3 coding DNA: TGTGCCAGCAGTTTAGTTCTCGCGAATGAGCAGTTCTTC. It is translated as CASSLVLANEQFF.

There are many counts of this clonotype. DNA for the CDR3: TGTGCCAGCAGCTTGGAACTGACTAGTCACCCGGATACGCAGTATTTT. This translates into CASSLELTSHPDTQYF. The V call is TRBV5-6, the J call TRBJ2-3; a weak D match, TRBD2 (6 bases). Germline V gene sequence: CDR1 SGHDT, CDR2 YYEEEE. The ends were cut back, 0 bases at V and 6 bases at J, with 17 bases in the middle. The CDR3 covers 16 residues.

This clonotype was counted only a few times. The J gene is TRBJ2-3, the V gene TRBV3-1, with 7 bases that match TRBD2. Germline V gives CDR1 LGHDT, CDR2 YNNKEL (reference sequence). V was pared by 3 bases and J by 15 bases, with 12 bases of the junction left unmatched. This CDR3 spans 13 amino acids. CDR3 sequence reads: CASSHPTPSGVYF. The DNA of the CDR3 is TGTGCCAGCAGCCATCCTACCCCCAGCGGGGTTTATTTT.

The chain employs TRBV18 and TRBJ2-1, with 13 bases lining up with TRBD2. CDR1 KGHSH and CDR2 LQKENI come from the germline V gene. The junction had 10 bases not matched to a gene; V was cut back by 1 base and J by 7 bases. The length of the CDR3 is 18 residues. DNA of the CDR3: TGTGCCAGCTCACCACTACTAGCGGGAGGGCCTTTAAATAATGAGCAGTTCTTC. Its protein is CASSPLLAGGPLNNEQFF. Based on the CDR3 plus reference TRBV18 and TRBJ2-1, the full variable domain is NAGVMQNPRHLVRRRGQEARLRCSPMKGHSHVYWYRQLPEEGLKFMVYLQKENIIDESGMPKERFSAEFPKEGPSILRIQQVVRGDSAAYFCASSPLLAGGPLNNEQFFGPGTRLTVL.

This chain links TRBV5-4 with TRBJ2-1, with D uncertain. This CDR3 has 12 residues. The germline CDR1 and CDR2 sequences are SGHNT and YYREEE (reference sequence). V dropped 4 bases and J dropped 7 bases, with 9 bases sitting between them. CDR3 DNA sequence: TGTGCCAGCAGCCCCGCCCTGAATGAGCAGTTCTTC. As protein: CASSPALNEQFF.

Worth noting for this clonotype: A much larger clone lies a single base off, so this may be a read error. The J gene is TRBJ2-7, the V gene TRBV7-9, with unresolved D. In germline, CDR1 is SEHNR, CDR2 FQNEAQ (reference sequence). V lost 1 base to trimming and J lost 2 bases, with 12 bases between them. The CDR3 has 15 residues. The CDR3 loop is CASSLVETFTYEQYF. DNA for the CDR3: TGTGCCAGCAGCTTAGTGGAAACCTTCACCTACGAGCAGTACTTC.

With regard to this clonotype: A much larger clone is a single base away; this may be a read error. Since the CDR3 does not end with the conserved phenylalanine or tryptophan, this likely comes from a read error. The genes are TRBV7-6 and TRBJ2-7; no clear D. From germline, CDR1 is SGHVS and CDR2 FNYEAQ. Trimming took off 2 bases at V and 7 bases at J, with 12 bases between the two ends. The CDR3 has 13 amino acids. The CDR3 loop reads CASSLIGLGEQYY. The CDR3 coding sequence is TGTGCCAGCAGCTTAATTGGGTTGGGGGAGCAGTACTAC.

The chain recombines TRBV27 with TRBJ2-3; 8 bases match TRBD2. The CDR3 is 15 residues long. Germline V lookup: CDR1 MNHEY, CDR2 SMNVEV (reference sequence). V shed 7 bases, J shed 0 bases, and the junction held 6 bases outside the gene matches. In nucleotides, the CDR3 is TGTGCCAGCAACCCTCTAGCGGGTAGCACAGATACGCAGTATTTT. Encoded protein: CASNPLAGSTDTQYF.

Comments on this clonotype: A much larger clone sits a single nucleotide away, making a read error possible. The chain links TRBV19 to TRBJ1-5; perhaps TRBD1 as D (6 bases). The CDR3 has 14 amino acids. CDR1 is LNHDA and CDR2 is SQIVND in the germline V gene (reference sequence). The CDR3 nucleotides read TGTGCCAGTAGTAGAGGGGGTAACAATCAGCCCCAGCAATTT. This codes for CASSRGGNNQPQQF.

About this clonotype: This CDR3 fails to terminate in the conserved phenylalanine or tryptophan, so it likely reflects a read error. This chain links TRBV12-3 or TRBV12-4 with TRBJ2-1; D gene unclear. The V end was cut by 5 bases, the J end by 7 bases, with 15 bases between. This CDR3 has 14 residues. This CDR3 reads CASSPLVGKNEQFL. The CDR3 DNA reads as TGTGCCAGCAGTCCCTTGGTCGGTAAGAATGAGCAGTTCCTC.

The chain carries TRBV6-5 and TRBJ2-4; unclear D gene. V shed 0 bases and J shed 3 bases, with 9 bases lying between them. The CDR3 extends over 15 amino acids. Germline loops: CDR1 MNHEY, CDR2 SVGAGI. CDR3 in DNA: TGTGCCAGCAGTTACTCCATTTTAGGCAAAAACATTCAGTACTTC. Amino acid sequence: CASSYSILGKNIQYF.

To note about this clonotype: One junction end disagrees with the germline gene, perhaps due to a read error. The chain has TRBV12-3 or TRBV12-4 and TRBJ2-5, with 8 bases aligning to TRBD1. The CDR3 covers 17 residues. The CDR3 coding sequence is TGTGCCAGCAGTTCCCTACCCCCGACAGGGGAACTAGAGACCCAGAACTTC. Amino acid sequence: CASSSLPPTGELETQNF.

Comments on this clonotype: The CDR3 end shows no conserved phenylalanine or tryptophan, and so a read error is likely. The chain uses TRBV28 and TRBJ2-3; 12 bases align to TRBD2. The CDR3 consists of 16 residues. With 6 bases clipped from V and 4 bases from J, the junction kept 8 bases outside the gene matches. Germline lookup yields CDR1 MDHEN and CDR2 SYDVKM. The CDR3 loop is CASSPTSGGFADTQYY. CDR3 sequence (DNA): TGTGCCAGCAGCCCCACTAGCGGGGGGTTTGCAGATACGCAGTATTAT.

Notes on this clonotype: This may be a read error, as it is one base from a much larger clone. The rearrangement uses TRBV7-2 and TRBJ2-3; 11 bases map to TRBD2. Germline V gene sequence: CDR1 SGHTA, CDR2 FQGNSA. The CDR3 length is 18 residues. V gave up 5 bases and J gave up 8 bases; unmatched junction bases: 18. In DNA, the CDR3 is TGTGCCAGCAGCCTTCTTGGGTCACTAGCGGGAGTAGGAGCTACGCAGTATTTT. It is translated as CASSLLGSLAGVGATQYF.

The V call is TRBV28, the J call TRBJ2-5; D is unclear. From germline, CDR1 is MDHEN and CDR2 SYDVKM. This CDR3 region has 14 residues. Trimming shortened V by 3 bases and J by 2 bases, and 10 bases separated the two germline ends. CDR3 DNA: TGTGCCAGCAGTTTTTACGCAGTACAAGAGACCCAGTACTTC. Translated, it gives CASSFYAVQETQYF. Variable domain in full (rest from reference TRBV28 and TRBJ2-5): DVKVTQSSRYLVKRTGEKVFLECVQDMDHENMFWYRQDPGLGLRLIYFSYDVKMKEKGDIPEGYSVSREKKERFSLILESASTNQTSMYLCASSFYAVQETQYFGPGTRLLVL.

V and J are TRBV15 and TRBJ2-1; a possible D gene is TRBD1 (6 bases). In germline, CDR1 is LNHNV, CDR2 YYDKDF (reference sequence). The V end lost 4 bases, the J end lost 2 bases, and 18 bases lay between the germline ends. This CDR3 is 17 amino acids long. The CDR3 coding sequence is TGTGCCACCAGCACGCCTTTGCAGGGGATCACCTACAATGAGCAGTTCTTC. Translated, it gives CATSTPLQGITYNEQFF.